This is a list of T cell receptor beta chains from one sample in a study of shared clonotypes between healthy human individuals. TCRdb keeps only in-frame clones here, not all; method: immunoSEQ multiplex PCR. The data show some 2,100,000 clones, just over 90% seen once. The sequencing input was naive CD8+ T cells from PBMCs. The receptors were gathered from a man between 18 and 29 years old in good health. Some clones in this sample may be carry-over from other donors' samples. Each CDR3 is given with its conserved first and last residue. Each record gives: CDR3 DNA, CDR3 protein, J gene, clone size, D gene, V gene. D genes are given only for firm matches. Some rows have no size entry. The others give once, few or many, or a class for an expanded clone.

CDR3nt: TGTGCCAGCAGTTTAAACCGAGCCTACGAGCAGTACTTC
CDR3aa: CASSLNRAYEQYF
j_gene: TRBJ2-7
abundance: few
d_gene: .
v_gene: TRBV27

CDR3nt: TGCAGCGTCCGGACAGGGGAGGGGCGCGAGCAGTACTTC
CDR3aa: CSVRTGEGREQYF
j_gene: TRBJ2-7
abundance: .
d_gene: TRBD1
v_gene: TRBV29-1

CDR3nt: TGTGCCAGCAGGCTGACTAAGCGGGTGTCCTACAATGAGCAGTTCTTC
CDR3aa: CASRLTKRVSYNEQFF
j_gene: TRBJ2-1
abundance: .
d_gene: .
v_gene: TRBV6-6

CDR3nt: TGTGCCAGCAGTCGGGACAGGGGCCCCCTGAACACTGAAGCTTTCTTT
CDR3aa: CASSRDRGPLNTEAFF
j_gene: TRBJ1-1
abundance: .
d_gene: TRBD1
v_gene: TRBV28

CDR3nt: TGTGCCAGCAGCCAATTCAATGAGCAGTTCTTC
CDR3aa: CASSQFNEQFF
j_gene: TRBJ2-1
abundance: once
d_gene: .
v_gene: TRBV4-2

CDR3nt: TGTGCCAGCAGCTTAGGGGGGGGAGGCTCCTACGAGCAGTACTTC
CDR3aa: CASSLGGGGSYEQYF
j_gene: TRBJ2-7
abundance: .
d_gene: TRBD2
v_gene: TRBV7-2

CDR3nt: TGTGCCAGCAGCTTAGATGGGCGGAATCAGCCCCAGCATTTT
CDR3aa: CASSLDGRNQPQHF
j_gene: TRBJ1-5
abundance: .
d_gene: .
v_gene: TRBV7-8

CDR3nt: TGTGCCAGTAGTATCGGGCAGACTGAAGCTTTCTTT
CDR3aa: CASSIGQTEAFF
j_gene: TRBJ1-1
abundance: few
d_gene: .
v_gene: TRBV19

CDR3nt: TGCAGCGCCCCAGGACAGGGGGACGGGGAGCTGTTTTTT
CDR3aa: CSAPGQGDGELFF
j_gene: TRBJ2-2
abundance: .
d_gene: TRBD1
v_gene: TRBV29-1

CDR3nt: TGTGCCAGCAGTTTTCAGAAGGTCAGTAATCAGCCCCAGCATTTT
CDR3aa: CASSFQKVSNQPQHF
j_gene: TRBJ1-5
abundance: .
d_gene: .
v_gene: TRBV28

CDR3nt: TGTGCCAGCAGCCAAGGGTTGGGGATCAATGAGCAGTTCTTC
CDR3aa: CASSQGLGINEQFF
j_gene: TRBJ2-1
abundance: .
d_gene: .
v_gene: TRBV7-9

CDR3nt: TGTGCCAGCAGCCCGACTAGCGGACGCACAGATACGCAGTATTTT
CDR3aa: CASSPTSGRTDTQYF
j_gene: TRBJ2-3
abundance: .
d_gene: TRBD2
v_gene: TRBV7-3

CDR3nt: TGTGCCAGCAGCCCTAGCTCCTACGAGCAGTACTTC
CDR3aa: CASSPSSYEQYF
j_gene: TRBJ2-7
abundance: .
d_gene: .
v_gene: TRBV27

CDR3nt: TGTGCCAGCAGCGTGGGGCCCGAAGCTAACTATGGCTACACCTTC
CDR3aa: CASSVGPEANYGYTF
j_gene: TRBJ1-2
abundance: .
d_gene: .
v_gene: TRBV9

CDR3nt: TGTGCCAGCAGCTTAGCGGGGAATGTCTACGAGCAGTACTTC
CDR3aa: CASSLAGNVYEQYF
j_gene: TRBJ2-7
abundance: .
d_gene: TRBD2
v_gene: TRBV5-6

CDR3nt: TGTGCCAGCAGCGTAGAGGGCGGGATCTACTACAATGAGCAGTTCTTC
CDR3aa: CASSVEGGIYYNEQFF
j_gene: TRBJ2-1
abundance: once
d_gene: .
v_gene: TRBV9

CDR3nt: TGTGCCAGCAGGGATTACAGGGGGAAACTGTTTTTT
CDR3aa: CASRDYRGKLFF
j_gene: TRBJ1-4
abundance: .
d_gene: TRBD1
v_gene: TRBV13

CDR3nt: TGTGCCAGCAGCTTAGCGACGGGGCAAGAGACCCAGTACTTC
CDR3aa: CASSLATGQETQYF
j_gene: TRBJ2-5
abundance: .
d_gene: .
v_gene: TRBV7-9

CDR3nt: TGCGCCAGCAGCCGCGGGACAGGAAACACTGAAGCTTTCTTT
CDR3aa: CASSRGTGNTEAFF
j_gene: TRBJ1-1
abundance: .
d_gene: TRBD1
v_gene: TRBV4-1

CDR3nt: TGTGCCAGCAGCTTAGTCACTGGGACAGATACGCAGTATTTT
CDR3aa: CASSLVTGTDTQYF
j_gene: TRBJ2-3
abundance: .
d_gene: .
v_gene: TRBV7-9

CDR3nt: TGTGCCAGTAGTATAGCGGGCGGGGACGGCTACACCTTC
CDR3aa: CASSIAGGDGYTF
j_gene: TRBJ1-2
abundance: .
d_gene: .
v_gene: TRBV19

CDR3nt: TGTGCCACCAGCAGAGAGGCTAGCGGTTCCTACGAGCAGTACTTC
CDR3aa: CATSREASGSYEQYF
j_gene: TRBJ2-7
abundance: .
d_gene: TRBD2
v_gene: TRBV15

CDR3nt: TGTGCCAGCAGCTCCCTAGGGACGCCTGTTCGGAACACTGAAGCTTTCTTT
CDR3aa: CASSSLGTPVRNTEAFF
j_gene: TRBJ1-1
abundance: .
d_gene: .
v_gene: TRBV7-9

CDR3nt: TGTGCCAGCAGCTCCTGGACAGCCGGCAACTATGGCTACACCTTC
CDR3aa: CASSSWTAGNYGYTF
j_gene: TRBJ1-2
abundance: once
d_gene: .
v_gene: TRBV7-8

CDR3nt: TGCGCCAGCAGCCAGAAGACTAGCGGCTCCTCCTACGAGCAGTACTTC
CDR3aa: CASSQKTSGSSYEQYF
j_gene: TRBJ2-7
abundance: .
d_gene: TRBD2
v_gene: TRBV4-1

CDR3nt: TGTGCCAGCAGCTTTCGTTTCCGGGAGCAGTACTTC
CDR3aa: CASSFRFREQYF
j_gene: TRBJ2-7
abundance: .
d_gene: .
v_gene: TRBV7-9

CDR3nt: TGCGCCAGCAGCTTGGAGGTACGGGAGTGGACAGATACGCAGTATTTT
CDR3aa: CASSLEVREWTDTQYF
j_gene: TRBJ2-3
abundance: .
d_gene: .
v_gene: TRBV5-1

CDR3nt: TGTGCCAGCAGCATCGGGACGAGCGCTGAAGCTTTCTTT
CDR3aa: CASSIGTSAEAFF
j_gene: TRBJ1-1
abundance: .
d_gene: .
v_gene: TRBV9

CDR3nt: TGTGCCAGCAGCCAGGACGGTTCCCGCTCTGGAAACACCATATATTTT
CDR3aa: CASSQDGSRSGNTIYF
j_gene: TRBJ1-3
abundance: .
d_gene: .
v_gene: TRBV7-9

CDR3nt: TGTGCCAGCAGTAGAATCCGGGAGGTAGATACGCAGTATTTT
CDR3aa: CASSRIREVDTQYF
j_gene: TRBJ2-3
abundance: .
d_gene: TRBD2
v_gene: TRBV28

CDR3nt: TGTGCCACTTCCATCTCAGGGTGGACTAATGAAAAACTGTTTTTT
CDR3aa: CATSISGWTNEKLFF
j_gene: TRBJ1-4
abundance: .
d_gene: .
v_gene: TRBV15

CDR3nt: TGTGCCAGCAGCGTACGAGGACTGGATCCCTACAATGAGCAGTTCTTC
CDR3aa: CASSVRGLDPYNEQFF
j_gene: TRBJ2-1
abundance: .
d_gene: .
v_gene: TRBV9

CDR3nt: TGTGCCAGCAGCCCCTGGGGCGCGGGGGGTGCCTACGAGCAGTACTTC
CDR3aa: CASSPWGAGGAYEQYF
j_gene: TRBJ2-7
abundance: .
d_gene: TRBD2
v_gene: TRBV11-2

CDR3nt: TGTGCCACCAGCAGAGGAGACGTTTGGGCGGGAGGGCCTAGCTCCTACAATGAGCAGTTCTTC
CDR3aa: CATSRGDVWAGGPSSYNEQFF
j_gene: TRBJ2-1
abundance: .
d_gene: TRBD2
v_gene: TRBV15

CDR3nt: TGTGCCAGCCAACCGACAGGGGAGGAAGAGACCCAGTACTTC
CDR3aa: CASQPTGEEETQYF
j_gene: TRBJ2-5
abundance: .
d_gene: TRBD1
v_gene: TRBV28

CDR3nt: TGTGCCTGGAGTGGGGCGGGTAGAGGTTACAATGAGCAGTTCTTC
CDR3aa: CAWSGAGRGYNEQFF
j_gene: TRBJ2-1
abundance: .
d_gene: .
v_gene: TRBV30

CDR3nt: TGTGCCAGCAGTTACTCGATTGGCTACGAGCAGTACTTC
CDR3aa: CASSYSIGYEQYF
j_gene: TRBJ2-7
abundance: .
d_gene: .
v_gene: TRBV6-6

CDR3nt: TGCAGCGTTGAACTGGGACTAGGAGTTGAGCAGTTCTTC
CDR3aa: CSVELGLGVEQFF
j_gene: TRBJ2-1
abundance: .
d_gene: TRBD2
v_gene: TRBV29-1

CDR3nt: TGTGCCAGCAGGGAGGCCTACGAGCAGTACTTC
CDR3aa: CASREAYEQYF
j_gene: TRBJ2-7
abundance: .
d_gene: .
v_gene: TRBV7-9

CDR3nt: TGTGCCAGTAGTGCAGCCCCCGGGACAGGGTGGAACGAGCAGTACTTC
CDR3aa: CASSAAPGTGWNEQYF
j_gene: TRBJ2-7
abundance: .
d_gene: TRBD1
v_gene: TRBV19

CDR3nt: TGTGCCATCAGTGATGGGAAGGTAGGAGGAGTCAATGAGCAGTTCTTC
CDR3aa: CAISDGKVGGVNEQFF
j_gene: TRBJ2-1
abundance: .
d_gene: .
v_gene: TRBV10-3

CDR3nt: TGTGCCAGCAGTCCCCTACGACCCACCCTAGCCAAAAACATTCAGTACTTC
CDR3aa: CASSPLRPTLAKNIQYF
j_gene: TRBJ2-4
abundance: .
d_gene: .
v_gene: TRBV27

CDR3nt: TGTGCCAGCAGTTTATGGAGCCAGGGAGGCAATCAGCCCCAGCATTTT
CDR3aa: CASSLWSQGGNQPQHF
j_gene: TRBJ1-5
abundance: .
d_gene: .
v_gene: TRBV28

CDR3nt: TGTGCCTGGAGCGAACGAGACGTCAGATCACCCCTCCACTTT
CDR3aa: CAWSERDVRSPLHF
j_gene: TRBJ1-6
abundance: .
d_gene: .
v_gene: TRBV30

CDR3nt: TGTGCCAGCAGCGCGGGGGGAGCGAACGAGCAGTACTTC
CDR3aa: CASSAGGANEQYF
j_gene: TRBJ2-7
abundance: .
d_gene: TRBD2
v_gene: TRBV9

CDR3nt: TGTGCCAGCAGGGGGTTGTTAGGGAGGAGCGGCTACACCTTC
CDR3aa: CASRGLLGRSGYTF
j_gene: TRBJ1-2
abundance: .
d_gene: .
v_gene: TRBV2

CDR3nt: TGTGCCAGCAGTTTGACCAGGGAGCACACCATATATTTT
CDR3aa: CASSLTREHTIYF
j_gene: TRBJ1-3
abundance: .
d_gene: .
v_gene: TRBV27

CDR3nt: TGTGCCAGCAGTTCTGACAGGGGGTTCGGTCAGCCCCAGCATTTT
CDR3aa: CASSSDRGFGQPQHF
j_gene: TRBJ1-5
abundance: .
d_gene: TRBD1
v_gene: TRBV28

CDR3nt: TGTGCCAGCAGTTTGTCCACAGACTACAATGAGCAGTTCTTC
CDR3aa: CASSLSTDYNEQFF
j_gene: TRBJ2-1
abundance: .
d_gene: .
v_gene: TRBV28

CDR3nt: TGTGCCAGCAGTTTGGGGACAGGAGCCTACAATGAGCAGTTCTTC
CDR3aa: CASSLGTGAYNEQFF
j_gene: TRBJ2-1
abundance: .
d_gene: TRBD1
v_gene: TRBV28